The next 24 T cell receptor beta chains were all read from a single sample in a study of beta chain features in type 1 diabetes. Expressed TCRB transcripts were sequenced because the entire RNA isolate underwent reverse transcription. Data came from immunoSEQ multiplex PCR; TCRdb stores just in-frame clones and leaves some out. This table has 130,000 or so clones, about 9.7% appearing once. Sequencing was done on a sample of central memory CD4+ T cells from blood. These receptors were collected from a woman aged 40 to 55 in good health.

The chain uses TRBV5-4 and TRBJ2-1; D unclear. Germline CDR1 is SGHNT and CDR2 is YYREEE (reference sequence). V was clipped by 1 base and J by 0 bases, with 8 bases between them. The CDR3 is made up of 15 amino acids. The CDR3 region is CASSLPTNSYNEQFF. CDR3 nucleotide sequence: TGTGCCAGCAGCTTGCCAACTAACTCCTACAATGAGCAGTTCTTC. The full variable domain, completed using reference TRBV5-4 and TRBJ2-1, is ETGVTQSPTHLIKTRGQQVTLRCSSQSGHNTVSWYQQALGQGPQFIFQYYREEENGRGNFPPRFSGLQFPNYSSELNVNALELDDSALYLCASSLPTNSYNEQFFGPGTRLTVL.

This clone appeared a few times. This chain joins TRBV7-8 and TRBJ1-2; 9 nucleotides match TRBD1. The CDR3 extends over 15 amino acids. Germline V lookup: CDR1 SGHVS, CDR2 FQNEAQ. With 0 bases clipped from V and 1 base from J, the junction kept 0 bases outside the gene matches. The CDR3 nucleotides read TGTGCCAGCAGCTTAGCGGGACAGGGTAACTATGGCTACACCTTC. Translating it yields CASSLAGQGNYGYTF. Drawing the rest from reference TRBV7-8 and TRBJ1-2, the complete variable domain is GAGVSQSPRYKVAKRGQDVALRCDPISGHVSLFWYQQALGQGPEFLTYFQNEAQLDKSGLPSDRFFAERPEGSVSTLKIQRTQQEDSAVYLCASSLAGQGNYGYTFGSGTRLTVV.

In this sample, this clone turned up a few times. The gene calls are TRBV9 and TRBJ1-6, with 7 bases lining up with TRBD1. From germline, CDR1 is SGDLS and CDR2 YYNGEE. The CDR3 totals 15 residues. The V and J ends lost 4 bases and 5 bases, in that order; junction bases with no gene match: 6. CDR3 coding DNA: TGTGCCAGCAGCCCAAGCGACAGGGATAATTCACCCCTCCACTTT. This sequence encodes CASSPSDRDNSPLHF. Full variable domain (remainder filled in from reference TRBV9 and TRBJ1-6): DSGVTQTPKHLITATGQRVTLRCSPRSGDLSVYWYQQSLDQGLQFLIQYYNGEERAKGNILERFSAQQFPDLHSELNLSSLELGDSALYFCASSPSDRDNSPLHFGNGTRLTVT.

V and J are TRBV2 and TRBJ2-2; weak D call: TRBD2 (6 bases). The germline V gene has CDR1 SNHLY and CDR2 FYNNEI. The ends were cut back, 6 bases at V and 5 bases at J, with 13 bases in the middle. CDR3 length: 14 amino acids. The CDR3 protein is CASSVQGGTGELFF. The CDR3 region has the DNA TGTGCCAGCAGCGTTCAGGGAGGTACCGGGGAGCTGTTTTTT.

The genes are TRBV5-1 and TRBJ2-5, with 8 positions matching TRBD2. The trim removed 4 bases at V and 5 bases at J, leaving 10 bases unmatched. The CDR3 sequence is 15 residues long. In germline, CDR1 is SGHRS, CDR2 YFSETQ. CDR3 DNA sequence: TGCGCCAGCAGCGGTTCCGGGACTAGTGGGGAGACCCAGTACTTC. This gives the protein CASSGSGTSGETQYF.

This clone has at least ten counts. The chain links TRBV5-1 to TRBJ2-7; 8 bases map to TRBD1. This CDR3 comprises 16 residues. Germline trimming cut 0 bases from V and 5 bases from J; bases unmatched to any gene: 10. Germline CDR1 is SGHRS and CDR2 is YFSETQ. CDR3: CASSLEAGGGPHEQYF. DNA of the CDR3: TGCGCCAGCAGCTTGGAAGCAGGGGGCGGGCCCCACGAGCAGTACTTC.

This clone has ten or more counts. This chain connects TRBV6-5 to TRBJ2-1; a possible D gene is TRBD2 (6 bases). Germline V gene sequence: CDR1 MNHEY, CDR2 SVGAGI. CDR3 length equals 11 residues. V shed 7 bases and J shed 10 bases, with 11 bases lying between them. The CDR3 DNA reads as TGTGCCAGCACTCGACTAGTAGAGCAGTTCTTC. Translated: CASTRLVEQFF.

This clone was seen only a few times. The chain recombines TRBV5-4 with TRBJ2-6, with D possibly matching TRBD1 (5 bases). Germline V gene sequence: CDR1 SGHNT, CDR2 YYREEE (reference sequence). Trimming removed 7 bases at V and 0 bases at J, with 14 bases between. The CDR3 is made up of 16 amino acids. The CDR3 DNA is TGTGCCAGCTCCCGGGCAGGGCTCTCTGGGGCCAACGTCCTGACTTTC. This translates into CASSRAGLSGANVLTF.

The CDR3 sequence: CATSGESTAEQYF. DNA for the CDR3: TGTGCCACCTCGGGGGAAAGCACGGCGGAGCAGTACTTC. The gene calls are TRBV10-3 and TRBJ2-7, with D possibly being TRBD2 (6 bases). The CDR3 is 13 residues long. V gave up 10 bases and J gave up 7 bases, with 20 bases separating them. CDR1 is ENHRY, CDR2 SYGVKD, per germline.

At least ten counts were recorded for this clone. The CDR3 sequence is CASSLVLSEDGELFF. The CDR3 region has the DNA TGCGCCAGCAGCTTGGTTCTATCCGAGGACGGGGAGCTGTTTTTT. The rearrangement uses TRBV5-1 and TRBJ2-2; no clear D gene. Germline loops: CDR1 SGHRS, CDR2 YFSETQ. There are 15 residues in the CDR3. The V end lost 0 bases, the J end lost 7 bases, and 13 bases lay between the germline ends.

In this sample, this clone turned up a few times. The chain uses TRBV7-9 and TRBJ2-7; 7 nucleotides align to TRBD1. Germline CDR1 SEHNR, CDR2 FQNEAQ (reference sequence). The CDR3 covers 13 residues. Unmatched junction bases numbered 4, after V lost 5 bases and J lost 3 bases. CDR3 loop: CASSNRDSYEQYF. In DNA form, the CDR3 reads TGTGCCAGCAGCAACCGGGACAGCTACGAGCAGTACTTC.

This clone was observed a few times. The V and J genes are TRBV19 and TRBJ2-1, with D perhaps TRBD2 (6 bases). The CDR3 length is 17 residues. Between the trimmed V and J ends, which lost 3 bases and 2 bases, there was a span of 17 bases. Germline V lookup: CDR1 LNHDA, CDR2 SQIVND (reference sequence). CDR3 sequence: CASSIRGKAATYNEQFF. The CDR3 DNA is TGTGCCAGTAGTATCCGGGGGAAGGCGGCTACCTACAATGAGCAGTTCTTC.

This clone was counted between two and nine times. The genes are TRBV5-5 and TRBJ2-5; TRBD1 matches 8 bases. V lost 5 bases to trimming and J lost 3 bases; unmatched junction nucleotides: 12. Looked up from germline, CDR1 is SGHKS and CDR2 is YYEKEE (reference sequence). The CDR3 contains 16 residues. Here the CDR3 reads CASSFGQGHSEETQYF. Written as DNA, the CDR3 is TGTGCCAGCAGTTTCGGACAGGGTCACTCGGAAGAGACCCAGTACTTC.

In this sample, this clone turned up a few times. The chain carries TRBV7-8 and TRBJ2-5, with 8 bases that match TRBD1. This CDR3 is built from 15 residues. In germline, CDR1 is SGHVS, CDR2 FQNEAQ. Germline trimming cut 4 bases from V and 5 bases from J; bases unmatched to any gene: 9. The CDR3 here is CASSSGQGRGETQYF. CDR3 nucleotides: TGTGCCAGCAGCTCCGGACAGGGCCGAGGGGAGACCCAGTACTTC.

The V gene is TRBV7-9, the J gene TRBJ2-7; possibly TRBD2 for D (5 bases). This CDR3 is 14 amino acids long. CDR1 is SEHNR and CDR2 is FQNEAQ in the germline V gene (reference sequence). V was shortened by 5 bases and J by 0 bases, with 11 bases between the two germline ends. The CDR3 loop reads CASSQQRSSYEQYF. The CDR3 bases are TGTGCCAGCAGCCAGCAGCGGTCCTCCTACGAGCAGTACTTC.

This clone was counted a few times. The V gene is TRBV2, the J gene TRBJ2-5, with a weak D call TRBD1 (6 bases). This CDR3 region has 13 residues. The ends were cut back, 10 bases at V and 2 bases at J, with 14 bases in the middle. Germline V CDR1 and CDR2: SNHLY, FYNNEI. CDR3 DNA: TGTGCCAACAACCGGGACACACAAGAGACCCAGTACTTC. Amino acids: CANNRDTQETQYF.

This clone appeared a few times. This chain joins TRBV29-1 and TRBJ2-5; 9 nucleotides align to TRBD1. The end of the DNA aligns better with TRBJ2-7, so the J call may be wrong. CDR1 is SQVTM and CDR2 is ANQGSEA in the germline V gene. The CDR3 runs to 15 residues. The CDR3: CSVLRPGQGMYEQYF. The CDR3 coding sequence is TGCAGCGTACTGAGGCCGGGACAGGGAATGTACGAGCAGTACTTC.

This sequence joins TRBV27 and TRBJ1-2; tentative D call: TRBD1 (5 bases). Germline CDR1 reads MNHEY; CDR2 reads SMNVEV (reference sequence). The CDR3 consists of 15 residues. V shed 7 bases and J shed 2 bases, with 17 bases lying between them. The CDR3 DNA is TGTGCCAGCATCGGTTGGGGCACAGGCAACTATGGCTACACCTTC. Translated, it gives CASIGWGTGNYGYTF.

This chain links TRBV10-3 with TRBJ1-4, with TRBD1 matching 7 bases. The CDR3 consists of 13 residues. The junction had 5 bases not matched to a gene; V was cut back by 6 bases and J by 7 bases. CDR1 and CDR2 (germline): ENHRY, SYGVKD. The CDR3 sequence is CAISGTAAEKLFF. The CDR3 bases are TGTGCCATCAGCGGGACAGCTGCTGAAAAACTGTTTTTT.

CDR3 sequence reads: CASSEQILRGTNGYTF. The CDR3, as DNA: TGTGCCAGCAGTGAACAGATCCTAAGGGGCACGAATGGCTACACCTTC. The rearrangement joins TRBV6-1 to TRBJ1-2, with TRBD1 as a possible D gene (5 bases). The CDR3 loop spans 16 amino acids. V shed 2 bases and J shed 6 bases, with 19 bases lying between them. In germline, CDR1 is MNHNS, CDR2 SASEGT.

This chain uses TRBV7-6 with TRBJ2-1, with 8 bases aligning to TRBD2. V trimming: 1 base; J trimming: 4 bases; junction bases outside the gene matches: 9. The CDR3 has 17 amino acids. CDR1 is SGHVS and CDR2 is FNYEAQ in the germline V gene. The CDR3 protein is CASSLEGAGGYYNEQFF. CDR3 in DNA: TGTGCCAGCAGCTTAGAAGGGGCGGGGGGTTATTACAATGAGCAGTTCTTC.

This clone was seen a handful of times. The chain employs TRBV27 and TRBJ2-7; 11 bases line up with TRBD2. This CDR3 contains 16 residues. Looked up from germline, CDR1 is MNHEY and CDR2 is SMNVEV (reference sequence). Trimming took 5 bases from V and 5 from J; bases not matched to a gene: 11. CDR3 sequence reads: CASSRRLTSGANEQYF. CDR3 in DNA: TGTGCCAGCAGTCGCCGGCTGACTAGCGGGGCTAACGAGCAGTACTTC.

The chain carries TRBV6-5 and TRBJ1-2, with TRBD1 as a possible D gene (5 bases). Trimming took 2 bases from V and 4 from J, leaving 11 bases between them. The germline V gene encodes CDR1 MNHEY and CDR2 SVGAGI. This CDR3 region has 14 residues. CDR3 region: CASSYEGELYGYTF. CDR3 nucleotide sequence: TGTGCCAGCAGTTACGAAGGGGAACTCTATGGCTACACCTTC.

The sample holds a few counts of this clone. V and J are TRBV18 and TRBJ1-2; perhaps TRBD1 as D (6 bases). The CDR3 consists of 15 residues. CDR1 is KGHSH and CDR2 is LQKENI in the germline V gene. Trimming left V 0 bases short and J 7 bases short, with 15 bases between. The CDR3 is CASSPPGRGGAGYTF. The CDR3 DNA sequence: TGTGCCAGCTCACCACCGGGCAGGGGCGGCGCTGGCTACACCTTC.